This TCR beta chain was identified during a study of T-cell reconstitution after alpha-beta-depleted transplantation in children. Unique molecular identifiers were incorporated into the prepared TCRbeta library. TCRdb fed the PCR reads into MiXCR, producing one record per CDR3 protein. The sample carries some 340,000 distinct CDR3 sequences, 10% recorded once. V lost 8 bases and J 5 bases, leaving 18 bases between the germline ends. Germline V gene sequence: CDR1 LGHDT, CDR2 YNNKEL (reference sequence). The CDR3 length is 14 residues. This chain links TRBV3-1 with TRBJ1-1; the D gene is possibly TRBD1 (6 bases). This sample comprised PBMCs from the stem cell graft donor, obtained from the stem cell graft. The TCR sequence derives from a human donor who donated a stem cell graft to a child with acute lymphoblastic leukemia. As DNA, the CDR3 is TGTGCCAGCTCACGGACCCAGGGGCGGACTGAAGCTTTCTTT. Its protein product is CASSRTQGRTEAFF.